What follows describes a single TCR beta chain. No antigen is known for it. This sample was taken from a study of T cells in Graves' hyperthyroidism and ophthalmopathy. Study-wide results and caveats: Most thyroid clonotypes that were expanded above 0.001 also turned up in blood.

J lost 4 bases, V lost 3 bases, and 3 bases had no gene match. The germline CDR1 and CDR2 sequences are SGHAT and FQNNGV. This CDR3 has 14 residues. Researchers took RNA transcripts and amplified the TCR beta CDR3 regions from them. HTBI primers were used for first-round RT-PCR of the TCR CDR3. MiXCR, run by TCRdb on the multiplex PCR reads, gives a single entry per CDR3 protein. Here the sample spans roughly 250,000 distinct CDR3 sequences, around 20% being singletons. Sequencing input: blood. The receptor was derived from a man younger than 40 with Graves' ophthalmopathy. The chain combines TRBV11-2 with TRBJ2-1, with 7 positions matching TRBD1. The CDR3 nucleotides are TGTGCCAGCAGCTTTATGACAGGGTACAATGAGCAGTTCTTC. Its protein is CASSFMTGYNEQFF.